This TCR beta chain was captured in a study of blood T cell repertoires in COVID-19 (dated by TCRdb to 2020 to 2021). Broadly, across the study: Samples covering the acute and convalescent phases of COVID-19 were provided by collaborators in the United States, Italy and Spain. The repertoires were made available in a free public database intended to serve as a resource for research on the immune response to SARS-CoV-2. Deeply sampled blood TCRbeta repertoires from subjects exposed to, actively infected with, or recovered from COVID-19 were included in the dataset. Where available, HLA class I and class II types were obtained from metadata supplied by the sample provider rather than from assay-based typing. The samples were drawn from the first 160 participants of the ongoing ImmuneRACE study and from more than 1,000 subjects provided by 6 global collaborators. Nearly every sample came with metadata listing a de-identified subject ID, COVID-19 status, age in years and sex. The prospective study material was composed of cDNA or gDNA derived from T cells, B-cell-depleted T cells, or PBMCs. The research as a whole found: How much clinical and demographic metadata was included differed by source and by participant, and the metadata was provided uncurated.

A second Seattle source provided samples from volunteer blood donors who had recovered from COVID-19. Each collaborating institution followed its own protocols to collect whole blood in K2EDTA tubes. For TCRbeta analysis, collaborators shipped samples in one of three forms: frozen whole blood, isolated PBMCs, or DNA extracted from either of those sample types. The immunoSEQ Assay, a bias-controlled multiplex PCR, was used to amplify TCRbeta CDR3 regions from genomic DNA. Per the original workflow: The number of nucleated cells in each sample was estimated by amplification of reference gene primers within the assay. Sequence reads were collapsed and filtered to measure the absolute abundance of every unique TCRbeta CDR3 rearrangement. For each sample, productive Simpson clonality was calculated as the square root of Simpson's diversity index over productive rearrangements. Not all clones reach the TCRdb copy of this immuneACCESS table, which keeps in-frame sequences only. Checked studies attribute under half of the gap to unresolved V genes and leave the rest unexplained. D and trimming were read from the DNA, whereas the V and J calls and clone size are those reported in that table. Within this sample are some 110,000 clones, with 86% of them counted one time only. The leading ten clones occupy approximately 8% of the sample.

Regarding this clone: Its cognate antigen has yet to be identified. No base quality information exists; no much larger clone differs at one position.

The CDR3 has 18 amino acids, counting the end cysteine and phenylalanine. Here the CDR3 DNA is all that survives: 54 bases in frame from base 1. V is trimmed back by 3 bases and J by 2 bases, and the junction contains 12 bases that no gene match accounts for. CDR1 and CDR2, per the germline V gene (reference sequence), are SGHKS and YYEKEE. The sequencing sample was made of peripheral blood. Recombination joined TRBV5-5 with TRBJ2-3, with 10 middle bases fitting TRBD1. The receptor was isolated from a man in his 70s who had recovered from COVID-19. The sequenced DNA: TGTGCCAGCAGCTCCGGACAGGGGGGGACTCTCCACACAGATACGCAGTATTTT. Translated, it gives CASSSGQGGTLHTDTQYF.